Listed below are T cell receptor beta chains from one sample, sequenced in a study of blood T cell repertoires in COVID-19. Using immunoSEQ multiplex PCR, the repertoire was profiled, and TCRdb retains in-frame clones only, with some absent. The data hold some 390,000 clones, with approximately 90% observed a single time. The sequenced material came from PBMCs or T cells enriched from blood (not recorded which). Every receptor here comes from a young man who had recovered from COVID-19. The CDR3 runs from the conserved cysteine through the conserved F or W. The D gene is left open where the match is weak. Clone size is stated in some rows and not others, as once, few, many or a class when expanded.

clone_size	d_call	v_call	cdr3_length	j_call	cdr3_aa	cdr3_nt
.	.	TRBV29-1	12	TRBJ1-4	CSVVQGNEKLFF	TGCAGCGTTGTGCAGGGGAATGAAAAACTGTTTTTT
once	TRBD2	TRBV30	15	TRBJ2-5	CAWSGGSGGQETQYF	TGTGCCTGGAGTGGCGGGAGCGGAGGGCAAGAGACCCAGTACTTC
.	.	TRBV27	14	TRBJ1-2	CASSLGQGHGGYTF	TGTGCCAGCAGTCTCGGCCAGGGGCACGGTGGCTACACCTTC
.	.	TRBV28	15	TRBJ1-3	CASRESRTGGNTIYF	TGTGCCAGCAGGGAATCAAGGACGGGAGGAAACACCATATATTTT
.	.	TRBV7-9	13	TRBJ2-7	CASSWGSGDEQYF	TGTGCCAGCTCCTGGGGCAGTGGGGACGAGCAGTACTTC
once	.	TRBV2	13	TRBJ1-1	CASSKIEQGEAFF	TGTGCCAGCAGTAAAATAGAACAGGGTGAAGCTTTCTTT
.	.	TRBV5-4	17	TRBJ2-3	CASSLAWSSDSTDTQYF	TGTGCCAGCAGCTTGGCGTGGTCTAGCGATAGCACAGATACGCAGTATTTT
.	.	TRBV18	16	TRBJ1-2	CASSPSVGHDNYGYTF	TGTGCCAGCTCACCCTCGGTGGGCCACGACAACTATGGCTACACCTTC
few	.	TRBV7-2	15	TRBJ2-5	CASSLGGVMVETQYF	TGTGCCAGCAGCTTAGGAGGTGTGATGGTGGAGACCCAGTACTTC
.	.	TRBV9	16	TRBJ2-3	CASSVGILASTDTQYF	TGTGCCAGCAGCGTAGGGATCCTAGCAAGCACAGATACGCAGTATTTT